Listed here is a single T cell receptor (beta chain). Its antigen is currently unknown. The sample is drawn from a study of cytomegalovirus exposure and HLA in healthy donors. PCR used 60 Vbeta primers and 13 Jbeta primers. Data came from immunoSEQ multiplex PCR; TCRdb stores just in-frame clones and leaves some out. The sample contains roughly 150,000 clones, about 74% of which appear only once. The CDR3 has 15 amino acids. Losses at the gene ends were 6 bases for V and 8 bases for J; bases not matched to a gene: 9. Germline assignment: CDR1 MDHEN and CDR2 SYDVKM. Study observations and caveats: Productive status was seen about 87% or about 30% of the time for most TCR beta V segments in an earlier analysis. A few of the chains that were CMV-associated were confirmed in vitro to be specific for CMV antigens.

The chain employs TRBV28 and TRBJ2-6; 8 bases fit TRBD1. Material for sequencing was PBMCs. This TCR was sampled from a man aged 35 to 55 in good health and CMV-seronegative. CDR3 coding DNA: TGTGCCAGCAGGGGCCTAGGACAGGGCCCCAACGTCCTGACTTTC. This sequence encodes CASRGLGQGPNVLTF.